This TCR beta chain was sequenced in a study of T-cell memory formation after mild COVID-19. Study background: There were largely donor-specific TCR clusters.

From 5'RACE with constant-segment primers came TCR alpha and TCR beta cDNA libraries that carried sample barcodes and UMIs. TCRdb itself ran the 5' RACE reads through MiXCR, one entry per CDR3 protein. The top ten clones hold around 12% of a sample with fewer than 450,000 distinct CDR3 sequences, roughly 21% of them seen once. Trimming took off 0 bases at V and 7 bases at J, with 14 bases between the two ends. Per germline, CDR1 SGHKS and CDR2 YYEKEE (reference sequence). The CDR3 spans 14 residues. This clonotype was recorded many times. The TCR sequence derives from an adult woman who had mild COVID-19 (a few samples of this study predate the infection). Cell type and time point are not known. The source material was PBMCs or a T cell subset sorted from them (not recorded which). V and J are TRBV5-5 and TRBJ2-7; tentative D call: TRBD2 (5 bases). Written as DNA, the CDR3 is TGTGCCAGCAGCTTGGCCTCGGGGATAACGGAGCAGTACTTC. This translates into CASSLASGITEQYF.